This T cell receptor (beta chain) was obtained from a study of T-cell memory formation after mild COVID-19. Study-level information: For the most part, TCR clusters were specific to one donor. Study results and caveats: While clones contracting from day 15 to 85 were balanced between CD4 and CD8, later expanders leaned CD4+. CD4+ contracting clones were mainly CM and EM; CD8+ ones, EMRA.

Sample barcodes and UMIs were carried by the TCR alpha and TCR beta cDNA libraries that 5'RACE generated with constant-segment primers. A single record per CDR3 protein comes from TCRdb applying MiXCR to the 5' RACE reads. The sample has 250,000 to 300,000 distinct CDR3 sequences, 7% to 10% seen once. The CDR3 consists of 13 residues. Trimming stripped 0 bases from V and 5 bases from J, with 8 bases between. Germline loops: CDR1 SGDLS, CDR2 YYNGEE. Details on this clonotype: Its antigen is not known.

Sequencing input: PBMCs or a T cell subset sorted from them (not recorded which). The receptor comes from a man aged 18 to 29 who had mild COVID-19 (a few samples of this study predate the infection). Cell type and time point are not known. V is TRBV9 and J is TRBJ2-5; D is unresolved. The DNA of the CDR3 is TGTGCCAGCAGCGTAGAGCCCCGCGAGACCCAGTACTTC. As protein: CASSVEPRETQYF.